This T cell receptor beta chain appears in the sequencing data of a study of blood T cells in healthy people across ages. General study findings and limits: Diversity estimated from one million T cells was considered an underestimate. Percentage of naive T cells showed a strong correlation with TCR beta diversity. Greater diversity and more naive CD4+ cells were seen in long-lived donors than in aged donors. With donor CMV status unknown, expanded clonotype changes were possibly confounded.

For this clonotype: No antigen is known for it.

CDR1 MNHEY and CDR2 SVGEGT come from the germline V gene. The CDR3 runs to 15 residues. V was pared by 6 bases and J by 5 bases, with 14 bases between. The second PCR ran roughly 6 to 11 cycles with a sample-barcoded 5' primer and J-beta primers. TCRdb called the 5' RACE reads again in MiXCR, with one record for every CDR3 protein. The sample has some 880,000 distinct CDR3 sequences, roughly 34% seen once. The chain has TRBV6-2 or TRBV6-3 and TRBJ1-6; D uncertain. The sample comprised blood. The sequence was collected from a man between 18 and 29 years old in good health. The CDR3 coding sequence is TGTGCCAGCAGATCCGAACTTCGGGATAATTCACCCCTCCACTTT. Encoded protein: CASRSELRDNSPLHF.